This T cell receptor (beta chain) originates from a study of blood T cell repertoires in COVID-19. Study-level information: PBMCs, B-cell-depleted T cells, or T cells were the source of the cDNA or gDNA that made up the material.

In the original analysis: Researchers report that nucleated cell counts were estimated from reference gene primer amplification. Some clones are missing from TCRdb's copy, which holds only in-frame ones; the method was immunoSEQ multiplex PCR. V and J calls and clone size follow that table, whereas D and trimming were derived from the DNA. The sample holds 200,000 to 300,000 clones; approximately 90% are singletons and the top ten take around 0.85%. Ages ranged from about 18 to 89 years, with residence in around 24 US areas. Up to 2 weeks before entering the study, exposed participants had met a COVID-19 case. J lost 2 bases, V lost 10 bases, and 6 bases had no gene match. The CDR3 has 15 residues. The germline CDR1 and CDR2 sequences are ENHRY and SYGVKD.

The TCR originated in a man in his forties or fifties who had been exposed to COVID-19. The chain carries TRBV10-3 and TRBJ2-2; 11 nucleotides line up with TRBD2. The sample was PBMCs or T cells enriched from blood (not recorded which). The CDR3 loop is CATAGTSGNTGELFF. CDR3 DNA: TGTGCCACCGCCGGGACTAGCGGTAACACCGGGGAGCTGTTTTTT.